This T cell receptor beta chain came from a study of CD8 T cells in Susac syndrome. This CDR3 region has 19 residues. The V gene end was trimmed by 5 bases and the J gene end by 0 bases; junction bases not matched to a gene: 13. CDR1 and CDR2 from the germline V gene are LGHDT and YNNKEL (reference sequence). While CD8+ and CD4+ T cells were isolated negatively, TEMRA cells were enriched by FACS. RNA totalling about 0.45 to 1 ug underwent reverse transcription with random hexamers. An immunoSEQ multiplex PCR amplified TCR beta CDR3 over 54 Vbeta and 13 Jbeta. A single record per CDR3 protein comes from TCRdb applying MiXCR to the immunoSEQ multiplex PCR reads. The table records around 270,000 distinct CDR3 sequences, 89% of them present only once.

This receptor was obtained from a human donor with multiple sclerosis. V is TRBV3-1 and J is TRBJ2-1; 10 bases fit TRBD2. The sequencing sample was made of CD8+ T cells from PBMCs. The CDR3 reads CASSSGQLAGLSSYNEQFF. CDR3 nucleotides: TGTGCCAGCAGCTCCGGGCAACTAGCGGGACTCAGCTCCTACAATGAGCAGTTCTTC.